This TCR beta chain was documented in a study of cytomegalovirus exposure and HLA in healthy donors. Primers for the PCR totalled 60 Vbeta and 13 Jbeta. Clones were read by immunoSEQ multiplex PCR, and TCRdb kept only the in-frame ones, dropping some. Altogether 110,000 to 150,000 clones are present, roughly 70% being singletons, with the ten largest covering roughly 2%. The count of this clone is one. The antigen remains unidentified. V lost 0 bases to trimming and J lost 10 bases; unmatched junction nucleotides: 2. Germline loops: CDR1 SGHVS, CDR2 FQNEAQ. CDR3 length: 13 residues. Study-level findings and limits: Clonal expansion was found to be greater in HLA-associated TCR beta chains than in equally common others in a later analysis.

The clonotype originates from a woman aged 60 to 75 in good health and CMV-seropositive. The V gene is TRBV7-8, the J gene TRBJ1-1, with TRBD1 identical over 10 bases. Sequencing was carried out using PBMCs. Here the CDR3 reads CASSLAGQGGAFF. The CDR3 bases are TGTGCCAGCAGCTTAGCCGGACAGGGGGGAGCTTTCTTT.